What follows describes a single T cell receptor (beta chain). The CDR3 totals 15 residues. Germline assignment: CDR1 MNHEY and CDR2 SVGAGI. With 2 bases clipped from V and 4 bases from J, the junction kept 4 bases outside the gene matches. The sample comes from a study of blood T cell repertoires in COVID-19. Overall study context: Samples representing acute and convalescent COVID-19 were sourced from the United States, Italy and Spain.

Seattle patient enrollment occurred during active infection, with longitudinal follow-up thereafter. Methods used by the authors: Researchers report that nucleated cell counts were estimated from reference gene primer amplification. The protocol was immunoSEQ multiplex PCR, while the TCRdb copy is restricted to in-frame clones and leaves out a portion. V and J calls and clone size come straight from that table; D and trimming were deduced from the DNA. Counted here are approximately 200,000 clones, around 90% occurring once; the ten biggest clones make up roughly 2.6%. The TCR sequence derives from a man younger than 40 with COVID-19, enrolled during active disease. V and J are TRBV6-5 and TRBJ1-2, with 10 bases aligning to TRBD1. Sequenced sample: peripheral blood. The CDR3 DNA reads TGTGCCAGCAGTTACGAGGGACAGGGGACCTATGGCTACACCTTC. Translation: CASSYEGQGTYGYTF.